Listed here is a single T cell receptor beta chain. The CDR3 sequence is 14 residues long. The V end was cut by 5 bases, the J end by 5 bases, with 13 bases between. Germline V gene sequence: CDR1 SGHTA, CDR2 FQGNSA. The data are from a study of lymphopenia after photon versus proton radiotherapy. TCRdb's copy holds only in-frame clones and misses some; the assay was immunoSEQ multiplex PCR. This sample has 30,000 to 40,000 clones, with approximately 87% found just once. The sample in question was peripheral blood, obtained from a patient treated with proton-based radiotherapy. The V and J genes are TRBV7-2 and TRBJ2-1, with D hard to call. The clonotype comes from a woman between 70 and 85 years old with pancreatic cancer. The CDR3 region is CASSKALRDNEQFF. CDR3 nucleotides: TGTGCCAGCAGCAAAGCTTTAAGGGACAATGAGCAGTTCTTC.